These 22 T cell receptor beta chains were sequenced from one sample in a study of beta chain features in type 1 diabetes. Study-level findings and limits: Shorter TCRB CDR3s, moderately but significantly so, were found in Type 1 diabetes patients in all four CD4+ subsets.

The entirety of the isolated RNA underwent reverse transcription, so expressed TCRB transcripts were sequenced. Generated by immunoSEQ multiplex PCR, the TCRdb table keeps only in-frame clones and is missing some. This table holds about 23,000 clones, 69% found once. No antigen has been identified for these receptors. Sequencing was done on a sample of Tregs from blood. The receptors shown here come from a man aged 18 to 29 with type 1 diabetes.

This rearrangement joins TRBV11-1 to TRBJ1-1, with D tentatively TRBD1 (6 bases). The CDR3 extends over 14 amino acids. Trimming shortened V by 3 bases and J by 7 bases, and 15 bases separated the two germline ends. Germline V gene sequence: CDR1 SGHAT, CDR2 FQDESV (reference sequence). The CDR3 DNA follows: TGTGCCAGCAGCTTCCAACAGGGTTCGTTTGAAGCTTTCTTT. Translated: CASSFQQGSFEAFF.

The V call is TRBV4-3, the J call TRBJ2-3; TRBD1 might be the D (8 bases). Germline V lookup: CDR1 LGHNA, CDR2 YSLEER. V lost 4 bases and J 1 base, leaving 12 bases between the germline ends. This CDR3 has 15 residues. The CDR3 DNA reads as TGCGCCAGCAGCCTAACAGGGGGGGGCACAGATACGCAGTATTTT. As protein: CASSLTGGGTDTQYF.

The chain recombines TRBV5-4 with TRBJ1-5; no clear D gene. CDR3 length: 13 amino acids. Germline V gene data show CDR1 as SGHNT and CDR2 as YYREEE (reference sequence). V lost 1 base, J lost 4 bases, and 6 bases lay in between. CDR3 bases: TGTGCCAGCAGCTTGTTCCCAAATCAGCCCCAGCATTTT. This translates into CASSLFPNQPQHF.

This chain joins TRBV19 and TRBJ1-1; D not resolved. Germline-derived CDR1 and CDR2 are LNHDA and SQIVND (reference sequence). The CDR3 has 13 amino acids. V lost 8 bases to trimming and J lost 0 bases, with 10 bases between them. The CDR3: CASRRVMNTEAFF. DNA of the CDR3: TGTGCCAGTCGGAGAGTCATGAACACTGAAGCTTTCTTT.

V gene TRBV14 combines with J gene TRBJ2-1; 8 bases match TRBD1. V lost 4 bases to trimming and J lost 9 bases; unmatched junction nucleotides: 5. This CDR3 comprises 13 residues. The germline CDR1 and CDR2 sequences are SGHDN and FVKESK. DNA of the CDR3: TGTGCCAGCAGCCCGGACAGGGAAGGTGAGCAGTTCTTC. Translation gives CASSPDREGEQFF. The complete variable domain, with remaining parts taken from reference TRBV14 and TRBJ2-1, reads EAGVTQFPSHSVIEKGQTVTLRCDPISGHDNLYWYRRVMGKEIKFLLHFVKESKQDESGMPNNRFLAERTGGTYSTLKVQPAELEDSGVYFCASSPDREGEQFFGPGTRLTVL.

The chain uses TRBV9 and TRBJ1-5, with a possible D match to TRBD1 (6 bases). The germline gives CDR1 SGDLS, CDR2 YYNGEE. V shed 3 bases and J shed 4 bases, with 11 bases lying between them. The CDR3 covers 14 residues. CDR3 protein: CASSGTGSNQPQHF. The CDR3 DNA reads as TGTGCCAGCAGCGGAACAGGGAGTAATCAGCCCCAGCATTTT.

The chain combines TRBV6-5 with TRBJ2-5; D perhaps matches TRBD2 (5 bases). The V end was cut by 2 bases, the J end by 5 bases, with 9 bases between. Germline CDR1 MNHEY, CDR2 SVGAGI. This CDR3 contains 13 residues. This chain's CDR3 is CASSYQRRETQYF. In nucleotides, the CDR3 is TGTGCCAGCAGTTACCAGCGGAGGGAGACCCAGTACTTC.

The rearrangement links TRBV28 to TRBJ2-1, with D perhaps TRBD1 (5 bases). Germline CDR1 and CDR2: MDHEN and SYDVKM. There are 15 residues in the CDR3. Trimming removed 7 bases from V and 1 base from J, with 14 bases in between. The CDR3 region has the DNA TGTGCCAGCACTGTGGGTCAGGGATCCTACAATGAGCAGTTCTTC. It encodes CASTVGQGSYNEQFF.

This clone came up once. V gene TRBV27 combines with J gene TRBJ1-4; TRBD1 matches at 7 bases. The CDR3 length is 15 residues. Germline-derived CDR1 and CDR2 are MNHEY and SMNVEV (reference sequence). V trimming: 4 bases; J trimming: 7 bases; junction bases outside the gene matches: 9. The DNA for the CDR3 is TGTGCCAGCAGTTGGGCCGGGACAGTACGTGAAAAACTGTTTTTT. Translating gives CASSWAGTVREKLFF.

This clone was seen just once. This sequence joins TRBV2 and TRBJ1-5; D gene unclear. The CDR3 is 14 residues long. Germline assignment: CDR1 SNHLY and CDR2 FYNNEI. Trimming stripped 6 bases from V and 0 bases from J, with 9 bases between. The CDR3 loop reads CASREGYSNQPQHF. The CDR3 DNA is TGTGCCAGCAGGGAGGGTTATAGCAATCAGCCCCAGCATTTT. The complete variable domain, with remaining parts taken from reference TRBV2 and TRBJ1-5, reads EPEVTQTPSHQVTQMGQEVILRCVPISNHLYFYWYRQILGQKVEFLVSFYNNEISEKSEIFDDQFSVERPDGSNFTLKIRSTKLEDSAMYFCASREGYSNQPQHFGDGTRLSIL.

This clone was counted a few times. The chain combines TRBV7-9 with TRBJ1-1; 10 bases are a match to TRBD1. V dropped 3 bases and J dropped 4; count of bases not matched to a gene: 17. CDR3 length equals 19 residues. CDR1 is SEHNR and CDR2 is FQNEAQ in the germline V gene (reference sequence). The CDR3 region has the DNA TGTGCCAGCAGCTTCCCCCGTAGAGGACAGGGGGTGGGAGGCACTGAAGCTTTCTTT. Translating it yields CASSFPRRGQGVGGTEAFF.

This chain links TRBV7-2 with TRBJ2-3, with no clear D. V lost 1 base and J 0 bases, leaving 5 bases between the germline ends. Per germline, CDR1 SGHTA and CDR2 FQGNSA. The CDR3 extends over 14 amino acids. Written as DNA, the CDR3 is TGTGCCAGCAGCTTAGAACAGAGCACAGATACGCAGTATTTT. Amino acids: CASSLEQSTDTQYF.

The chain is built from TRBV30 and TRBJ1-1; 8 nucleotides line up with TRBD1. Germline values: CDR1 GTSNPN, CDR2 SVGIG (reference sequence). With V trimmed by 4 bases and J by 1 base, 2 bases remained unmatched. The CDR3 contains 13 residues. Here the CDR3 reads CAWTGGWNTEAFF. CDR3 coding DNA: TGTGCCTGGACAGGGGGCTGGAACACTGAAGCTTTCTTT.

This clone was seen only once. V is TRBV7-2 and J is TRBJ2-5, with 8 bases that match TRBD2. Trimming at V came to 2 bases and at J to 1 base, leaving 6 bases not matched to a gene. CDR1 is SGHTA and CDR2 is FQGNSA in the germline V gene. This CDR3 is 16 amino acids long. DNA for the CDR3: TGTGCCAGCAGCTTATCCTCGGGAGGGACCCAAGAGACCCAGTACTTC. Encoded protein: CASSLSSGGTQETQYF.

The chain recombines TRBV30 with TRBJ2-3; TRBD1 is a possible D gene (5 bases). The length of the CDR3 is 12 residues. The V and J ends lost 4 bases and 0 bases respectively, with 5 bases between them. Germline V gives CDR1 GTSNPN, CDR2 SVGIG (reference sequence). CDR3 loop: CAWTGSTDTQYF. DNA of the CDR3: TGTGCCTGGACAGGGAGCACAGATACGCAGTATTTT.

The chain couples TRBV5-1 to TRBJ2-3; 7 bases line up with TRBD2. Trimming cost V 0 bases and J 5 bases; bases outside gene matches: 3. This CDR3 contains 14 residues. Germline V gene lookup returns CDR1 SGHRS and CDR2 YFSETQ. The CDR3 DNA sequence: TGCGCCAGCAGCTTGGGCGGGGGTTTAGATACGCAGTATTTT. Protein product: CASSLGGGLDTQYF.

This sequence joins TRBV7-2 and TRBJ2-7, with TRBD1 as a possible D gene (6 bases). CDR3 length: 15 residues. The germline V and J ends were trimmed by 5 bases and 2 bases, with 16 bases remaining between them. Germline-derived CDR1 and CDR2 are SGHTA and FQGNSA. The CDR3 DNA sequence: TGTGCCAGCAGCCGGACAGCCCTCGGTGCCTACGAGCAGTACTTC. This translates into CASSRTALGAYEQYF.

The chain has TRBV10-3 and TRBJ2-3; D is possibly TRBD2 (6 bases). The CDR3 sequence is 13 residues long. Trimming took 10 bases from V and 0 from J, leaving 11 bases between them. CDR1 and CDR2 from the germline V gene are ENHRY and SYGVKD. CDR3 DNA sequence: TGTGCCAGCCGGCGGGGTAGCACAGATACGCAGTATTTT. This translates into CASRRGSTDTQYF.

This clone was seen only once. The V and J genes are TRBV5-1 and TRBJ2-2, with D unresolved. The V and J ends lost 0 bases and 0 bases respectively, with 6 bases between them. Germline loops: CDR1 SGHRS, CDR2 YFSETQ. The CDR3 covers 15 residues. Here the CDR3 reads CASSLASANTGELFF. CDR3 sequence (DNA): TGCGCCAGCAGCTTGGCCAGCGCGAACACCGGGGAGCTGTTTTTT.

V gene TRBV7-2 combines with J gene TRBJ2-3, with 11 bases aligning to TRBD2. The length of the CDR3 is 17 residues. CDR1 and CDR2 (germline): SGHTA, FQGNSA. Trimming took 6 bases from V and 7 from J; bases not matched to a gene: 15. Here the CDR3 DNA reads TGTGCCAGCAGGCCCCGGCAACTAGCGGGAGACGTATATACGCAGTATTTT. Amino acids: CASRPRQLAGDVYTQYF. The complete variable domain, with remaining parts taken from reference TRBV7-2 and TRBJ2-3, reads GAGVSQSPSNKVTEKGKDVELRCDPISGHTALYWYRQSLGQGLEFLIYFQGNSAPDKSGLPSDRFSAERTGGSVSTLTIQRTQQEDSAVYLCASRPRQLAGDVYTQYFGPGTRLTVL.

The chain links TRBV6-5 to TRBJ2-1, with D maybe TRBD2 (5 bases). The germline V gene encodes CDR1 MNHEY and CDR2 SVGAGI. V lost 6 bases, J lost 9 bases, and 15 bases lay in between. This CDR3 is 13 amino acids long. The CDR3 coding sequence is TGTGCCAGCAGCGGTATGACTAATCTTGAGCAGTTCTTC. Translated, it gives CASSGMTNLEQFF.

This chain uses TRBV9 with TRBJ2-3; perhaps TRBD2 as D (5 bases). CDR1 is SGDLS, CDR2 YYNGEE, per germline. This CDR3 has 17 amino acids. V lost 4 bases and J 5 bases, leaving 23 bases between the germline ends. This CDR3 reads CASSTRPIGISGDTQYF. CDR3 in DNA: TGTGCCAGCAGCACCCGCCCAATCGGGATTTCCGGAGATACGCAGTATTTT.